This T cell receptor beta chain was captured in a study of blood T cell repertoires in COVID-19. Generated by immunoSEQ multiplex PCR, the TCRdb table keeps only in-frame clones and is missing some. The sample records roughly 190,000 clones, roughly 80% being singletons. This sequence originates from a woman aged 45-60 years with acute or convalescent COVID-19. Sequencing input: peripheral blood.

CDR3 protein: CATKTTGILYNSPLHF. In DNA form, the CDR3 reads TGTGCCACCAAAACCACAGGGATCCTGTATAATTCACCCCTCCACTTT. The genes are TRBV7-2 and TRBJ1-6; the D gene is possibly TRBD1 (6 bases). Per the germline V gene, CDR1 is SGHTA and CDR2 is FQGNSA. Trimming cost V 10 bases and J 4 bases, with 20 bases left between them. The CDR3 runs 16 residues. The variable domain in full, completed from reference TRBV7-2 and TRBJ1-6, reads GAGVSQSPSNKVTEKGKDVELRCDPISGHTALYWYRQSLGQGLEFLIYFQGNSAPDKSGLPSDRFSAERTGGSVSTLTIQRTQQEDSAVYLCATKTTGILYNSPLHFGNGTRLTVT.